A selection of T cell receptor beta chains follows, all from one sample in a study of cytomegalovirus exposure and HLA in healthy donors. Data came from immunoSEQ multiplex PCR; TCRdb stores just in-frame clones and leaves some out. The sample has roughly 100,000 clones, over 9.5% seen once. Source material: PBMCs. The receptor set was obtained from a man in his forties in good health and CMV-seropositive. Both conserved end residues are part of each CDR3. Each record gives: V gene, J gene, CDR3 protein.

V: TRBV11-2
J: TRBJ2-2
CDR3: CASSLIPRAGELFF

V: TRBV5-4
J: TRBJ1-1
CDR3: CASSSDRGIVNTEAFF

V: TRBV13
J: TRBJ2-1
CDR3: CASSLEMGLAVNEQFF

V: TRBV7-6
J: TRBJ2-7
CDR3: CASSLDPWAFF

V: TRBV4-1
J: TRBJ2-2
CDR3: CASRDNSGGPELFF

V: TRBV10-3
J: TRBJ2-3
CDR3: CAISDRGRVSDTQYF

V: TRBV7-2
J: TRBJ2-1
CDR3: CASSSPTSGRAEQFF

V: TRBV19
J: TRBJ1-1
CDR3: CASSSTGDTEAFF

V: TRBV5-1
J: TRBJ2-3
CDR3: CASSFGTSGGTDTQYF

V: TRBV28
J: TRBJ1-2
CDR3: CATPRGGDDYGYTF

V: TRBV12-5
J: TRBJ2-3
CDR3: CASGLDTYTDTQYF

V: TRBV21-1
J: TRBJ2-7
CDR3: CASSNPEDSAYEQYF

V: TRBV6-5
J: TRBJ2-5
CDR3: CASSYSRRGLRETQYF

V: TRBV27
J: TRBJ1-1
CDR3: CASRIQGMRENTEAFF

V: TRBV4-1
J: TRBJ2-1
CDR3: CASSQDQLAGQFF

V: TRBV4-1
J: TRBJ1-2
CDR3: CASSQGGDPHGGYTF

V: TRBV2
J: TRBJ2-2
CDR3: CASRGLVRELFF

V: TRBV5-4
J: TRBJ2-7
CDR3: CASSLATSGTYEQYF

V: TRBV6-5
J: TRBJ1-1
CDR3: CASSYGPSGGLGEALF

V: TRBV27
J: TRBJ1-4
CDR3: CASSLGQNEKLFF